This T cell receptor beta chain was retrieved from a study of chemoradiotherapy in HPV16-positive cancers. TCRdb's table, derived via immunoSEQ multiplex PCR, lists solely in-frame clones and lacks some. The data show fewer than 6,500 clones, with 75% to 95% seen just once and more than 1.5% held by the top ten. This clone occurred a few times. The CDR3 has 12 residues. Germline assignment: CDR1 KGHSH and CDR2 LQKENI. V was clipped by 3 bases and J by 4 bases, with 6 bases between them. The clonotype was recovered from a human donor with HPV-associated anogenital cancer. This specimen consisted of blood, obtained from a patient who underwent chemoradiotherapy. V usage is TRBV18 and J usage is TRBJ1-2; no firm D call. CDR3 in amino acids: CASSPDVYGYTF. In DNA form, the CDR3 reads TGTGCCAGCTCACCCGATGTCTATGGCTACACCTTC.